These T cell receptor beta chains were read from a single sample in a study of blood T cell repertoires in COVID-19. TCRdb keeps only in-frame clones here, not all; method: immunoSEQ multiplex PCR. The data hold 300,000 to 400,000 clones, with around 90% observed a single time. The sequencing input was PBMCs or T cells enriched from blood (not recorded which). The origin of the receptors is a man in his sixties who had recovered from COVID-19. Both conserved end residues are part of each CDR3.

j_call v_call cdr3_aa
TRBJ1-1 TRBV5-1 CASSRGGLMNTEAFF
TRBJ2-2 TRBV11-2 CASSLSPWDSITGELFF
TRBJ1-4 TRBV15 CATSSLGKLFF
TRBJ2-7 TRBV5-1 CASSLSSGTGTYEQYF
TRBJ2-2 TRBV4-3 CASSQGRGITGELFF
TRBJ2-1 TRBV19 CASSNWGTSQNEQFF
TRBJ2-3 TRBV4-3 CASSPGTSGPTDTQYF
TRBJ1-2 TRBV27 CAVSSNYGYTF
TRBJ1-6 TRBV3-1/TRBV3-2 CASSPDRFGVSNSPLHF
TRBJ1-2 TRBV4-3 CASSQDRQTSPSNYGYTF
TRBJ2-1 TRBV2 CASRDTGPFF
TRBJ1-2 TRBV6-5 CASSFHRAGGYTF
TRBJ1-1 TRBV7-2 CASSIQSLNTEAFF
TRBJ1-3 TRBV11-2 CASSLGQERNTIYF
TRBJ2-5 TRBV3-1/TRBV3-2 CASSQGRETQYF
TRBJ2-1 TRBV27 CASSHTGEAYNEQFF
TRBJ1-5 TRBV2 CASTGDSSGNQPQHF
TRBJ2-7 TRBV24-1 CATSDTGLAGDSYEQYF
TRBJ2-5 TRBV2 CASSLGLLETQYF
TRBJ2-7 TRBV30 CAWSKTGFEQYF
TRBJ2-1 TRBV7-2 CASSMAGESYNEQFF
TRBJ2-7 TRBV5-8 CASTWQGNHYEQYF
TRBJ1-1 TRBV6-5 CASSLQGVAFF
TRBJ2-1 TRBV19 CASRGQGALNEQFF
TRBJ2-1 TRBV18 CASSSSGGAYNEQFF
TRBJ1-2 TRBV9 CASSVVTGWGYTF
TRBJ1-5 TRBV27 CASSFTGEGNQPQHF
TRBJ2-7 TRBV30 CALGQGSVSYEQYF
TRBJ1-2 TRBV12-3/TRBV12-4 CASSLSAAGLYTF
TRBJ2-5 TRBV7-9 CASTPYQETQYF
TRBJ1-3 TRBV3-1/TRBV3-2 CASSQGLENTIYF
TRBJ2-1 TRBV10-3 CAISESPRDRGYNEQFF
TRBJ2-5 TRBV11-3 CASSLGAGWDGETQYF
TRBJ2-1 TRBV9 CASSAGRPAGAYNEQFF
TRBJ2-1 TRBV29-1 CSARGESYNEQFF
TRBJ1-5 TRBV19 CASAQGRVGNQPQHF
TRBJ1-2 TRBV4-2 CASSQDDGGIYGYTF
TRBJ1-1 TRBV19 CASVRQINTEAFF
TRBJ2-7 TRBV27 CASSFGNTYEQYF
TRBJ2-4 TRBV15 CATSSLQGGWNIQYF
TRBJ2-4 TRBV29-1 CSAEVGGVAKNIQYF
TRBJ1-1 TRBV5-1 CASSTLGQGDTEAFF
TRBJ1-6 TRBV5-1 CASSLGTGSAPLHF
TRBJ1-5 TRBV15 CATSREQGNNQPQHF
TRBJ2-1 TRBV19 CASSPLALYNEQFF
TRBJ2-7 TRBV3-1/TRBV3-2 CASSQGGVATDEQYF
TRBJ1-1 TRBV5-1 CASSLSAPDVNTEAFF
TRBJ1-4 TRBV29-1 CSVGENPNEKLFF
TRBJ1-2 TRBV5-4 CASSLQGTNYGYTF
TRBJ2-5 TRBV3-1/TRBV3-2 CASSQGVRQMETQYF
TRBJ1-2 TRBV18 CASSPSPGQNYGYTF
TRBJ2-5 TRBV25-1 CASSDGRTVQETQYF
TRBJ1-5 TRBV7-8 CASSLAWQGAGQPQHF
TRBJ2-5 TRBV7-2 CASSLPLAGGETQYF